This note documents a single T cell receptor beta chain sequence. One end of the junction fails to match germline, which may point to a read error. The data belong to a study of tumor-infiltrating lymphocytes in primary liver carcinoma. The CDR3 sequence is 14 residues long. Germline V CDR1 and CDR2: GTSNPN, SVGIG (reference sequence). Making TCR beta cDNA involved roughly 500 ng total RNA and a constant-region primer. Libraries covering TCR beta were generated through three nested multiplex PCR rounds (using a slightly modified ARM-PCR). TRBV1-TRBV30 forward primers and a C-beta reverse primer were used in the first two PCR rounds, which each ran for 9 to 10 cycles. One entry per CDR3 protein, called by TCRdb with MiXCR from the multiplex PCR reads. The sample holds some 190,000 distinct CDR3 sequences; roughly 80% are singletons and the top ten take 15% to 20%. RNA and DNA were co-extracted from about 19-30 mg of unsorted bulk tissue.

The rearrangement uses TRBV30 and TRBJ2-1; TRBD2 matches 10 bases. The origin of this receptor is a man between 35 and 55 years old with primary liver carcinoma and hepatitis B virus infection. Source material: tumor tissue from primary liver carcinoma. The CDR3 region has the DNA TGTGCCTGGAGTGTACAGCGGGGGGGGCCCCAACAGTTGTTC. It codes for CAWSVQRGGPQQLF.